This TCR beta chain was found in a study of blood T cells in healthy people across ages. V dropped 2 bases and J dropped 4 bases, with 17 bases sitting between them. The CDR3 extends over 16 amino acids. Germline lookup yields CDR1 MNHEY and CDR2 SVGAGI. Isolating PBMCs gave at least 7 million of these cells per sample. Sample-barcoded 5' priming and a J-beta primer mix drove a second PCR of 7 to 11 cycles. A template-switch adaptor with 12 random nucleotides tagged each cDNA molecule. Individual samples furnished no less than 3 million CDR3-containing paired-end reads apiece. In TCRdb, the 5' RACE reads were re-called with MiXCR into one record per CDR3 protein. The table lists about 1.8 million distinct CDR3 sequences, around 48% of them singletons, with about 2.1% in the top ten.

V and J are TRBV6-5 and TRBJ1-2; possible D gene TRBD1, 5 bases. Sequenced sample: blood. This receptor was obtained from a woman in her thirties or forties in good health. CDR3 nucleotide sequence: TGTGCCAGCAGTTACGGGGCCAGGGATTCGGTCTATGGCTACACCTTC. Translation: CASSYGARDSVYGYTF.